What follows are 2 T cell receptor beta chains derived from one specimen sequenced in a study of breast tumors, draining lymph nodes, adjacent tissues. TCRdb passed the multiplex PCR reads through MiXCR, listing each CDR3 protein once. The table shows under 45,000 distinct CDR3 sequences, with 35% to 40% occurring only once. The specimen was breast tumor tissue. The origin of the receptors is a female donor with breast cancer. Some clones in this sample may be carry-over from other donors' samples.

In its sample, this clonotype is medium-sized. V and J are TRBV19 and TRBJ2-7; 10 bases agree with TRBD1. Germline V gene lookup returns CDR1 LNHDA and CDR2 SQIVND (reference sequence). This CDR3 has 16 amino acids. Germline trimming cut 5 bases from V and 4 bases from J; bases unmatched to any gene: 11. CDR3 DNA sequence: TGTGCCAGTAGTGCCACGACAGGGGGCGGTTGGTACGAGCAGTACTTC. Translated, it gives CASSATTGGGWYEQYF. The full variable domain, in which reference TRBV19 and TRBJ2-7 provide the parts outside the CDR3, is DGGITQSPKYLFRKEGQNVTLSCEQNLNHDAMYWYRQDPGQGLRLIYYSQIVNDFQKGDIAEGYSVSREKKESFPLTVTSAQKNPTAFYLCASSATTGGGWYEQYFGPGTRLTVT.

This clonotype was observed once. V and J are TRBV6-5 and TRBJ2-2; 7 nucleotides match TRBD1. There are 16 residues in the CDR3. V lost 0 bases to trimming and J lost 4 bases; unmatched junction nucleotides: 5. Germline V gives CDR1 MNHEY, CDR2 SVGAGI. CDR3 loop: CASSYSRQGPTGELFF. The CDR3, as DNA: TGTGCCAGCAGTTACTCGAGACAGGGACCCACCGGGGAGCTGTTTTTT.